The 21 T cell receptor beta chains presented below share a single source sample, sequenced in a study of blood T cell repertoires in COVID-19. Generated by immunoSEQ multiplex PCR, the TCRdb table keeps only in-frame clones and is missing some. The sample consists of some 200,000 clones, around 90% of them appearing once. Sequencing was carried out using peripheral blood. The receptor set was obtained from a man between 65 and 85 years old with acute or convalescent COVID-19.

With regard to this clone: One end of the junction fails to match germline, which may point to a read error. This chain connects TRBV7-3 to TRBJ1-1; D ambiguous. This CDR3 contains 13 residues. Germline loops: CDR1 SGHTA, CDR2 FQGTGA. The CDR3 loop reads CASSVTANTEAFF. CDR3 DNA: TGTGCCAGCAGCGTAACAGCTAACACTGAAGCTTTCTTT. Variable domain in full (rest from reference TRBV7-3 and TRBJ1-1): GAGVSQTPSNKVTEKGKYVELRCDPISGHTALYWYRQSLGQGPEFLIYFQGTGAADDSGLPNDRFFAVRPEGSVSTLKIQRTERGDSAVYLCASSVTANTEAFFGQGTRLTVV.

This chain uses TRBV6-5 with TRBJ1-2, with D unresolved. The germline V gene has CDR1 MNHEY and CDR2 SVGAGI. With 6 bases removed from V and 0 bases from J, the gap between germline ends came to 5 bases. The CDR3 spans 12 residues. As DNA, the CDR3 is TGTGCCAGCAGCCTAACTAACTATGGCTACACCTTC. Protein product: CASSLTNYGYTF.

The chain uses TRBV19 and TRBJ2-2, with TRBD2 identical over 8 bases. The CDR3 covers 17 residues. J lost 4 bases, V lost 4 bases, and 11 bases had no gene match. The germline CDR1 and CDR2 sequences are LNHDA and SQIVND (reference sequence). The CDR3 protein is CASSKAGVPIGTGELFF. The DNA of the CDR3 is TGTGCCAGTAGTAAAGCGGGAGTCCCTATCGGCACCGGGGAGCTGTTTTTT.

This clone was counted a single time. The rearrangement links TRBV21-1 to TRBJ2-5; the table's D call, TRBD2, has no DNA check behind it. TRBV21-1 represents a pseudogene. The CDR3 is made up of 14 amino acids. The CDR3 reads CASSRSKAQETQYF. The CDR3 coding sequence is TGTGCCAGCAGCAGGAGTAAAGCCCAAGAGACCCAGTACTTC.

The rearrangement uses TRBV5-1 and TRBJ2-3, with a possible D match to TRBD2 (6 bases). This CDR3 comprises 16 residues. The germline V and J ends were trimmed by 4 bases and 2 bases, with 17 bases remaining between them. Germline V gene sequence: CDR1 SGHRS, CDR2 YFSETQ. Written as DNA, the CDR3 is TGCGCCAGCAGCCAACTCGGCGGGATCAACACAGATACGCAGTATTTT. Its protein product is CASSQLGGINTDTQYF. Full variable domain (outside the CDR3, taken from reference TRBV5-1 and TRBJ2-3): KAGVTQTPRYLIKTRGQQVTLSCSPISGHRSVSWYQQTPGQGLQFLFEYFSETQRNKGNFPGRFSGRQFSNSRSEMNVSTLELGDSALYLCASSQLGGINTDTQYFGPGTRLTVL.

This clone has only one observation. CDR3 nucleotide sequence: TGCGCCAGCAGCCAGGGCCAGACAAACCAAGAGACCCAGTACTTC. Residues: CASSQGQTNQETQYF. The chain employs TRBV4-3 and TRBJ2-5; D gene ambiguous. Germline lookup yields CDR1 LGHNA and CDR2 YSLEER. Trimming took off 3 bases at V and 0 bases at J, with 11 bases between the two ends. The CDR3 loop spans 15 amino acids.

This chain connects TRBV7-3 to TRBJ2-3, with TRBD2 identical over 7 bases. The CDR3 has 15 amino acids. Germline V gives CDR1 SGHTA, CDR2 FQGTGA. The V segment lost 3 bases and the J segment 2 bases; nucleotides outside the gene matches: 5. The CDR3 spells CASSFAGTNTDTQYF. As DNA, the CDR3 is TGTGCCAGCAGCTTCGCGGGGACTAACACAGATACGCAGTATTTT.

The genes are TRBV30 and TRBJ1-2; no reliable D call. CDR3 size: 11 residues. Germline CDR1 reads GTSNPN; CDR2 reads SVGIG (reference sequence). Trimming stripped 0 bases from V and 7 bases from J, with 6 bases between. The CDR3 DNA is TGTGCCTGGAGTGTGGAGCGTGGCTACACCTTC. Residues: CAWSVERGYTF.

This clone came up once. The chain combines TRBV7-9 with TRBJ2-1; no clear D. Trimming removed 2 bases from V and 0 bases from J, with 11 bases in between. The CDR3 sequence is 16 residues long. The germline V gene has CDR1 SEHNR and CDR2 FQNEAQ (reference sequence). CDR3 in amino acids: CASSLWRGHSYNEQFF. As DNA, the CDR3 is TGTGCCAGCAGCTTATGGCGCGGTCACTCCTACAATGAGCAGTTCTTC.

This sequence joins TRBV19 and TRBJ2-2; 10 nucleotides agree with TRBD2. The CDR3 runs to 16 residues. Germline assignment: CDR1 LNHDA and CDR2 SQIVND (reference sequence). With V trimmed by 6 bases and J by 0 bases, 4 bases remained unmatched. The CDR3: CASRRGLAPNTGELFF. As DNA, the CDR3 is TGTGCCAGTAGACGGGGACTAGCGCCGAACACCGGGGAGCTGTTTTTT.

This rearrangement joins TRBV5-6 to TRBJ2-7, with TRBD2 as a possible D gene (5 bases). CDR3 length: 15 residues. V was trimmed by 5 bases and J by 1 base, leaving 16 bases between them. Germline V CDR1 and CDR2: SGHDT, YYEEEE. CDR3 loop: CASSYSLAVSYEQYF. CDR3 coding DNA: TGTGCCAGCAGTTACAGCCTAGCAGTGTCCTACGAGCAGTACTTC.

The V call is TRBV5-1, the J call TRBJ1-2; D possibly corresponds to TRBD1 (6 bases). CDR3 length equals 13 residues. Germline lookup yields CDR1 SGHRS and CDR2 YFSETQ. V gave up 2 bases and J gave up 2 bases, with 7 bases separating them. The CDR3 DNA reads as TGCGCCAGCAGCTTACAGGGCAACTATGGCTACACCTTC. As protein: CASSLQGNYGYTF. The whole variable domain, filled in from reference TRBV5-1 and TRBJ1-2, reads KAGVTQTPRYLIKTRGQQVTLSCSPISGHRSVSWYQQTPGQGLQFLFEYFSETQRNKGNFPGRFSGRQFSNSRSEMNVSTLELGDSALYLCASSLQGNYGYTFGSGTRLTVV.

This chain joins TRBV29-1 and TRBJ2-7; 11 bases are a match to TRBD1. The CDR3 length is 12 residues. Germline CDR1 SQVTM, CDR2 ANQGSEA. V shed 7 bases and J 3 bases; nucleotides not matched to a gene: 2. Here the CDR3 DNA reads TGCAGCGGTGGGACAGGGGGCTACGAGCAGTACTTC. Protein: CSGGTGGYEQYF.

The chain joins TRBV5-1 to TRBJ2-2, with D possibly matching TRBD1 (8 bases). V shed 3 bases and J shed 4 bases, with 22 bases lying between them. The CDR3 totals 18 residues. The germline V gene has CDR1 SGHRS and CDR2 YFSETQ. The CDR3 is CASSSGQGAGASTGELFF. Written as DNA, the CDR3 is TGCGCCAGCAGCTCAGGACAGGGTGCGGGAGCGAGCACCGGGGAGCTGTTTTTT.

The chain is built from TRBV11-1 and TRBJ2-5, with D perhaps TRBD1 (6 bases). The germline V gene has CDR1 SGHAT and CDR2 FQDESV (reference sequence). The CDR3 extends over 14 amino acids. The ends were cut back, 5 bases at V and 5 bases at J, with 15 bases in the middle. The CDR3 loop is CASSPHPRGETQYF. The CDR3 nucleotides read TGTGCCAGCAGCCCTCACCCTAGGGGGGAGACCCAGTACTTC.

The chain uses TRBV19 and TRBJ1-1; 7 bases fit TRBD1. CDR3 length: 16 residues. Germline V gene lookup returns CDR1 LNHDA and CDR2 SQIVND (reference sequence). The junction had 7 bases not matched to a gene; V was cut back by 3 bases and J by 0 bases. CDR3 in DNA: TGTGCCAGTAGTATCGGGGACAGAATTATGAACACTGAAGCTTTCTTT. This sequence encodes CASSIGDRIMNTEAFF.

This chain joins TRBV19 and TRBJ2-1, with 10 positions matching TRBD2. The CDR3 consists of 15 residues. V lost 5 bases to trimming and J lost 6 bases; unmatched junction nucleotides: 7. Looked up from germline, CDR1 is LNHDA and CDR2 is SQIVND (reference sequence). CDR3 coding DNA: TGTGCCAGTAGTCCCACTAGCGGGAAAGGCAATGAGCAGTTCTTC. This encodes CASSPTSGKGNEQFF.

This chain uses TRBV7-9 with TRBJ2-7, with D maybe TRBD1 (6 bases). Germline V gene data show CDR1 as SEHNR and CDR2 as FQNEAQ (reference sequence). The CDR3 spans 14 residues. V lost 1 base, J lost 7 bases, and 14 bases lay in between. The CDR3 loop is CASSLGTALGEQYF. As DNA, the CDR3 is TGTGCCAGCAGCTTAGGGACAGCCCTCGGGGAGCAGTACTTC.

This chain connects TRBV2 to TRBJ2-1, with a possible D match to TRBD2 (6 bases). Germline V CDR1 and CDR2: SNHLY, FYNNEI. The CDR3 loop spans 15 amino acids. V lost 6 bases, J lost 0 bases, and 12 bases lay in between. CDR3: CASSGGVSSYNEQFF. As DNA, the CDR3 is TGTGCCAGCAGCGGCGGGGTAAGCTCCTACAATGAGCAGTTCTTC.

This rearrangement joins TRBV10-2 to TRBJ2-1; 10 bases align to TRBD1. The CDR3 totals 15 residues. J lost 2 bases, V lost 4 bases, and 2 bases had no gene match. Germline V gene sequence: CDR1 WSHSY, CDR2 SAAADI. Here the CDR3 reads CASSAGQGPYNEQFF. In nucleotides, the CDR3 is TGCGCCAGCAGTGCGGGACAGGGGCCCTACAATGAGCAGTTCTTC.

This clone was counted between two and nine times. The same CDR3 also results from other DNA sequences found in this sample. The chain employs TRBV11-3 and TRBJ2-7, with TRBD1 matching 9 bases. CDR1 is SGHNT, CDR2 YENEEA, per germline. Unmatched junction bases numbered 4, after V lost 1 base and J lost 6 bases. The CDR3 sequence is 14 residues long. CDR3 residues: CASSLGDRVAEQYF. CDR3 coding DNA: TGTGCCAGCAGCTTAGGGGACAGGGTCGCCGAGCAGTACTTC.